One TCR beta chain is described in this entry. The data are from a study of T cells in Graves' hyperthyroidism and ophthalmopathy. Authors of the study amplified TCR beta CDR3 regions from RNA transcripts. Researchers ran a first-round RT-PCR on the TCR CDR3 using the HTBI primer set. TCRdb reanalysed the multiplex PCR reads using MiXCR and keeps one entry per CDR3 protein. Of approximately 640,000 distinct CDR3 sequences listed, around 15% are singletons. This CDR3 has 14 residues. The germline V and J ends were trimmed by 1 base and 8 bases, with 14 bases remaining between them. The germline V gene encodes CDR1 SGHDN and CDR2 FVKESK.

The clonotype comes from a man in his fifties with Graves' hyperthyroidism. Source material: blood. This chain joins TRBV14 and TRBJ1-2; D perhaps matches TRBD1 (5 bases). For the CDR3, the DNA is TGTGCCAGCAGCCAAGTTACAGGCCCGACGGGCTACACCTTC. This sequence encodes CASSQVTGPTGYTF.